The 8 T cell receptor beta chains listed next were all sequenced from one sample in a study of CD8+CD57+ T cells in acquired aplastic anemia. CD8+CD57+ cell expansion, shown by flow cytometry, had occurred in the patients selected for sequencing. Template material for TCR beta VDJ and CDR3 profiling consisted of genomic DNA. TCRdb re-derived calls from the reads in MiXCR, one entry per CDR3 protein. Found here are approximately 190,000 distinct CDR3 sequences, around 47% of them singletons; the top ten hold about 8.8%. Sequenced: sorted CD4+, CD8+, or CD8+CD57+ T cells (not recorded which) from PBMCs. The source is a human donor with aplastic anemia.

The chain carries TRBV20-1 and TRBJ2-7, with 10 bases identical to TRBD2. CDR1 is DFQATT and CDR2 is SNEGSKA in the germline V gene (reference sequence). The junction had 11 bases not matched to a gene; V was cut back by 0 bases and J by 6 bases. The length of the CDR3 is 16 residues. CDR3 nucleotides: TGCAGTGCTAGAGATCCGCTAGCGGGAGAGGCGGTCGAGCAGTACTTC. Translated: CSARDPLAGEAVEQYF.

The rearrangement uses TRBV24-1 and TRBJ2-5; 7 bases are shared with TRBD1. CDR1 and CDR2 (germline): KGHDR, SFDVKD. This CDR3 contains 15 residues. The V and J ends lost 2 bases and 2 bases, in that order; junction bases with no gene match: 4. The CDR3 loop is CATSDSSTGQETQYF. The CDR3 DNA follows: TGTGCCACCAGTGATTCCTCGACAGGGCAAGAGACCCAGTACTTC.

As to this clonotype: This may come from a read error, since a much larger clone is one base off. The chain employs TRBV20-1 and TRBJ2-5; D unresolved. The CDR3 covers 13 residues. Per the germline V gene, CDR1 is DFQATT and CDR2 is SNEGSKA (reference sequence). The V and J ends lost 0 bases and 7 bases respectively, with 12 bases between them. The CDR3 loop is CSARDRAERTQYF. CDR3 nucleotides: TGCAGTGCTAGAGATCGGGCGGAACGGACCCAGTACTTC.

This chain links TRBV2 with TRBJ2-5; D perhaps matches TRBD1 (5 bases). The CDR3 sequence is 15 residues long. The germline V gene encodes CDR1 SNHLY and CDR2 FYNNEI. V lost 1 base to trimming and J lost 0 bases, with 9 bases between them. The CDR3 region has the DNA TGTGCCAGCAGTGAAGGGGGCAGGTACCAAGAGACCCAGTACTTC. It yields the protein CASSEGGRYQETQYF.

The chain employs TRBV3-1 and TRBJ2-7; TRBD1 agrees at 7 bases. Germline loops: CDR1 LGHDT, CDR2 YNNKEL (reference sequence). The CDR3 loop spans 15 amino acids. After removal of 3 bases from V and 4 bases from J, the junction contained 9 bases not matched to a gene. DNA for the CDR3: TGTGCCAGCAGCCAGGAACCGGGACAGAGATACGAGCAGTACTTC. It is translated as CASSQEPGQRYEQYF.

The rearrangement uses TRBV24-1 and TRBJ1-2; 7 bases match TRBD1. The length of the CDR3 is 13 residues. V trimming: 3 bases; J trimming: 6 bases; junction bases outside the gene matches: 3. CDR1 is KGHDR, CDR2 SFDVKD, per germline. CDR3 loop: CATSDPGQNGYTF. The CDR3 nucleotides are TGTGCCACCAGTGATCCGGGACAGAATGGCTACACCTTC.

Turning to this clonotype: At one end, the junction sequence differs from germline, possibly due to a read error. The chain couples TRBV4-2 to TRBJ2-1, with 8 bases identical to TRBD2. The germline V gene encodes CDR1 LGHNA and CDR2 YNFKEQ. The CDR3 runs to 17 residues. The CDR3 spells CASSQDHGLAGYSEQFF. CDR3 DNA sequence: TGTGCCAGCAGCCAAGATCATGGGCTAGCGGGTTACAGTGAGCAGTTCTTC.

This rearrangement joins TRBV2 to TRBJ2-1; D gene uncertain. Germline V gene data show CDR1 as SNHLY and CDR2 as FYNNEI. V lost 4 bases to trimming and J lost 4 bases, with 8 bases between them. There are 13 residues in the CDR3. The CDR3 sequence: CASSAELYNEQFF. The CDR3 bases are TGTGCCAGCAGTGCCGAACTATACAATGAGCAGTTCTTC. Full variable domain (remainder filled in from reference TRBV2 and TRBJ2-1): EPEVTQTPSHQVTQMGQEVILRCVPISNHLYFYWYRQILGQKVEFLVSFYNNEISEKSEIFDDQFSVERPDGSNFTLKIRSTKLEDSAMYFCASSAELYNEQFFGPGTRLTVL.